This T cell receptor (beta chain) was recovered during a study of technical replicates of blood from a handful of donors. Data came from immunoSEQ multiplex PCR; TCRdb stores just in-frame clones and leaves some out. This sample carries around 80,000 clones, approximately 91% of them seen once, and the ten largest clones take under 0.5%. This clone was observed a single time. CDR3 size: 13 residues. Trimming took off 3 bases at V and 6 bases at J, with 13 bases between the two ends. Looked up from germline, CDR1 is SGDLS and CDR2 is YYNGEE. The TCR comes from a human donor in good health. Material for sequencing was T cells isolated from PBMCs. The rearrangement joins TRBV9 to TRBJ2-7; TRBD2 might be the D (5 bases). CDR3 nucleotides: TGTGCCAGCAGCGGGACTCCTGCTGTCGAGCAGTACTTC. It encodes CASSGTPAVEQYF. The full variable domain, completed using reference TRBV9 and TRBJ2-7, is DSGVTQTPKHLITATGQRVTLRCSPRSGDLSVYWYQQSLDQGLQFLIQYYNGEERAKGNILERFSAQQFPDLHSELNLSSLELGDSALYFCASSGTPAVEQYFGPGTRLTVT.